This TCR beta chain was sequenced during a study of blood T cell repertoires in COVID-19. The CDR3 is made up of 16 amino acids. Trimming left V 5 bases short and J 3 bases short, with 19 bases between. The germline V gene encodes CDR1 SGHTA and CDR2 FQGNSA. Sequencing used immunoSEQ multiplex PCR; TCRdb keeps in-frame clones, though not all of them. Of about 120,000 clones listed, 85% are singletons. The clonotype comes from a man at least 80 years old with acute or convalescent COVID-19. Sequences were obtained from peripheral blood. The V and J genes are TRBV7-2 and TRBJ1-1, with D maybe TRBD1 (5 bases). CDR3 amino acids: CASSRGALGRDTEAFF. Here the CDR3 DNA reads TGTGCCAGCAGCCGCGGGGCTCTAGGGCGAGACACTGAAGCTTTCTTT. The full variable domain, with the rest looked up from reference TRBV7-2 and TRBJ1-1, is GAGVSQSPSNKVTEKGKDVELRCDPISGHTALYWYRQSLGQGLEFLIYFQGNSAPDKSGLPSDRFSAERTGGSVSTLTIQRTQQEDSAVYLCASSRGALGRDTEAFFGQGTRLTVV.